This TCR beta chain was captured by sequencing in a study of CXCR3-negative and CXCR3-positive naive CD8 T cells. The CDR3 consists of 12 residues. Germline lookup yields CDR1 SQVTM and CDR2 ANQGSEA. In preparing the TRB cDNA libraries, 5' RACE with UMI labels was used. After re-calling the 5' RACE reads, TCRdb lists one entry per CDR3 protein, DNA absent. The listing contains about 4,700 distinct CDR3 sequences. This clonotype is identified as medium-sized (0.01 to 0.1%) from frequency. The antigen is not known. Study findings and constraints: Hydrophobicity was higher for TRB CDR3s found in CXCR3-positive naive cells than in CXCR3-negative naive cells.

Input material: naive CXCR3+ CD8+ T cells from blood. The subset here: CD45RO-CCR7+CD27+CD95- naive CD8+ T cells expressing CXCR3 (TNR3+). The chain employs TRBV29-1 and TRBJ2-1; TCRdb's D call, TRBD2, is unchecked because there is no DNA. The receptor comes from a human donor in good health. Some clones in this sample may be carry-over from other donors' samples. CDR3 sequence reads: CSVRDLKNEQFF.